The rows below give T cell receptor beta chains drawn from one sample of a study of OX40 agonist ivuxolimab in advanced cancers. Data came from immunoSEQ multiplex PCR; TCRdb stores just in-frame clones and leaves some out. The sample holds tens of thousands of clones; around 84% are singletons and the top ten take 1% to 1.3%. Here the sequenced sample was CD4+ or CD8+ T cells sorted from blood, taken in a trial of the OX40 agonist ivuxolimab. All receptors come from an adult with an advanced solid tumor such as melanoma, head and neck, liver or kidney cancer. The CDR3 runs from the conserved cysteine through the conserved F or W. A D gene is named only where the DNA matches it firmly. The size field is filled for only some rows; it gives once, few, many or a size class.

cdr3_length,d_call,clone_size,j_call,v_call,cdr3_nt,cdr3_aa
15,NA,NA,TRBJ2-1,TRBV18,TGTGCCAGCTCACCGAGGATAAACAGGGACAATGAGCAGTTCTTC,CASSPRINRDNEQFF
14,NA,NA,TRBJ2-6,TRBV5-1,TGCGCCAGCAGCGGGAACTCTGGGGCCAACGTCCTGACTTTC,CASSGNSGANVLTF
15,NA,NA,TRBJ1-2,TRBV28,TGTGCCAGCAGTGGGGGCTCCGGGACACTCTATGGCTACACCTTC,CASSGGSGTLYGYTF
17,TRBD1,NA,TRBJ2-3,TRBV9,TGTGCCAGCAGCTCGAATCCCGGGACAGGGGGCACAGATACGCAGTATTTT,CASSSNPGTGGTDTQYF
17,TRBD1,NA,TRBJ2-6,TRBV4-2,TGTGCCAGCACCACCGGGACAGGGGAATCTGGGGCCAACGTCCTGACTTTC,CASTTGTGESGANVLTF
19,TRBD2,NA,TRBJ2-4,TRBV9,TGTGCCAGCAGCGGGGGACTAGCGGGGGACCGAGGAGCCAAAAACATTCAGTACTTC,CASSGGLAGDRGAKNIQYF
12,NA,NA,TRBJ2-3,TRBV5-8,TGTGCCAGCAGCTTGCGGAGGGATATGCAGTATTTT,CASSLRRDMQYF
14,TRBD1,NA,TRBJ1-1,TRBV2,TGTGCCAGAGAGCGGGGACAGAAGAACACTGAAGCTTTCTTT,CARERGQKNTEAFF
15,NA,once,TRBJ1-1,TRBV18,TGTGCCAGCTCACCTTCTCCGGGAGGGAACACTGAAGCTTTCTTT,CASSPSPGGNTEAFF
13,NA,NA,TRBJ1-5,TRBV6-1,TGTGCCAGCAGTGAAAGACGAAATCAGCCCCAGCATTTT,CASSERRNQPQHF
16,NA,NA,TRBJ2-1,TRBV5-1,TGCGCCAGCGGAGCTGATAGGACAAGGCCACGGGATGAGCAGTTCTTC,CASGADRTRPRDEQFF
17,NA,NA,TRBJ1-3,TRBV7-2,TGTGCCAGCAGCTTGCTCCTCGGCGGATCTCTAGGAAACACCATATATTTT,CASSLLLGGSLGNTIYF
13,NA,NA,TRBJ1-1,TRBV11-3,TGTGCCAGCAGCTTGAAGCAGGGCGCTGAAGCTTTCTTT,CASSLKQGAEAFF
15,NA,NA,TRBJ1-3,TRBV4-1,TGCGCCAGCAGCCAAGTTCAGGGTTCCGGAAACACCATATATTTT,CASSQVQGSGNTIYF
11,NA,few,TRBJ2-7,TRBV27,TGTGCCAGCTCACACCGGGACGAGCAGTACTTC,CASSHRDEQYF
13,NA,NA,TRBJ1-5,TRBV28,TGTGCCAGCAGTTCCCTGGCCAATCAGCCCCAGCATTTT,CASSSLANQPQHF
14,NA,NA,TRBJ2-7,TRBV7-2,TGTGCCAGCAGCTTACCAGGGAGAAACTACGAGCAGTACTTC,CASSLPGRNYEQYF
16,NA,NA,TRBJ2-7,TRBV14,TGTGCCAGCAGCCAAGATCCCACAGGGCATGGACTCGAGCAGTACTTC,CASSQDPTGHGLEQYF
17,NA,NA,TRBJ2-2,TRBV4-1,TGCGCCAGCAGCCAGCCGAGCAGGAAAACGGGCACCGGGGAGCTGTTTTTT,CASSQPSRKTGTGELFF
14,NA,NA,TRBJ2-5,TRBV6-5,TGTGCCAGCAGTTTTGACACCCCGGGGGTGGCCCAGTACTTC,CASSFDTPGVAQYF
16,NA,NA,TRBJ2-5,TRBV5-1,TGCGCCAGCAGCTTGGATTCTCGGGGAGGTAAAGAGACCCAGTACTTC,CASSLDSRGGKETQYF
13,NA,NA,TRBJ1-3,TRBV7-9,TGTGCCAGCAGCGACCCTAGGAGAAACACCATATATTTT,CASSDPRRNTIYF